These 9 T cell receptor beta chains originate from one sample sequenced in a study of early stage breast cancer tumors. The table came from immunoSEQ multiplex PCR; TCRdb's copy has only in-frame clones and leaves some out. The table includes 60,000 to 80,000 clones, around 85% detected once. Sequencing was done on a sample of blood. Every receptor here comes from a person between 55 and 69 years old with breast cancer.

This clone has only one observation. V is TRBV7-9 and J is TRBJ2-4; 8 bases fit TRBD1. Germline V gene lookup returns CDR1 SEHNR and CDR2 FQNEAQ (reference sequence). The V gene end was trimmed by 5 bases and the J gene end by 15 bases; junction bases not matched to a gene: 15. CDR3 length: 14 amino acids. CDR3 DNA: TGTGCCAGCAGCACCCAGGGAAAACCGACAGGGGTGTACTTC. It is translated as CASSTQGKPTGVYF.

The chain recombines TRBV2 with TRBJ2-5; maybe TRBD1 (6 bases). The CDR3 has 12 amino acids. Trimming cost V 8 bases and J 4 bases, with 11 bases left between them. Germline V CDR1 and CDR2: SNHLY, FYNNEI. CDR3 loop: CASHRELETQYF. The CDR3 DNA is TGTGCCAGCCACAGGGAGTTAGAGACCCAGTACTTC.

This clone was seen only once. V gene TRBV19 combines with J gene TRBJ2-3; D is possibly TRBD1 (6 bases). Germline V gene lookup returns CDR1 LNHDA and CDR2 SQIVND (reference sequence). This CDR3 contains 15 residues. The germline V and J ends were trimmed by 5 bases and 0 bases, with 12 bases remaining between them. As DNA, the CDR3 is TGTGCCAGTAGTGCAGGGGACCTCAGCACAGATACGCAGTATTTT. Residues: CASSAGDLSTDTQYF.

The CDR3 DNA sequence: TGTGCCAGCGCGGGACAGGGTACCTACGAGCAGTACTTC. This codes for CASAGQGTYEQYF. The chain uses TRBV27 and TRBJ2-7; the match to TRBD1 covers 9 bases. The V gene's germline CDR1 is MNHEY and CDR2 SMNVEV (reference sequence). Losses at the gene ends were 8 bases for V and 2 bases for J; bases not matched to a gene: 4. There are 13 residues in the CDR3.

V gene TRBV7-9 combines with J gene TRBJ2-3, with TRBD2 matching over 14 bases. The CDR3 sequence is 17 residues long. From germline, CDR1 is SEHNR and CDR2 FQNEAQ (reference sequence). Losses at the gene ends were 1 base for V and 2 bases for J; bases not matched to a gene: 2. CDR3 residues: CASSLGTSGGHTDTQYF. In nucleotides, the CDR3 is TGTGCCAGCAGCTTAGGGACTAGCGGGGGGCACACAGATACGCAGTATTTT. The variable domain in full, completed from reference TRBV7-9 and TRBJ2-3, reads DTGVSQNPRHKITKRGQNVTFRCDPISEHNRLYWYRQTLGQGPEFLTYFQNEAQLEKSRLLSDRFSAERPKGSFSTLEIQRTEQGDSAMYLCASSLGTSGGHTDTQYFGPGTRLTVL.

This clone turned up a few times. The rearrangement uses TRBV5-1 and TRBJ1-1; weak D call: TRBD1 (5 bases). This CDR3 is 15 amino acids long. Trimming removed 4 bases from V and 3 bases from J, with 16 bases in between. Germline-derived CDR1 and CDR2 are SGHRS and YFSETQ. The CDR3 loop reads CASSPAATGDTEAFF. CDR3 sequence (DNA): TGCGCCAGCAGCCCGGCAGCTACGGGGGACACTGAAGCTTTCTTT.

The V call is TRBV10-3, the J call TRBJ2-7, with 7 positions matching TRBD1. Looked up from germline, CDR1 is ENHRY and CDR2 is SYGVKD. The CDR3 covers 13 residues. V shed 6 bases, J shed 2 bases, and the junction held 4 bases outside the gene matches. The CDR3 spells CAISRDSPYEQYF. As DNA, the CDR3 is TGTGCCATCAGCCGGGACAGCCCCTACGAGCAGTACTTC.

The chain joins TRBV18 to TRBJ2-3, with unresolved D. The CDR3 totals 15 residues. Trimming shortened V by 8 bases and J by 0 bases, and 15 bases separated the two germline ends. Germline V gives CDR1 KGHSH, CDR2 LQKENI. CDR3 in DNA: TGTGCCAGCCAACCCGAGTCATCTAGCACAGATACGCAGTATTTT. Its translation: CASQPESSSTDTQYF. Looking up the rest from reference TRBV18 and TRBJ2-3 gives the full variable domain: NAGVMQNPRHLVRRRGQEARLRCSPMKGHSHVYWYRQLPEEGLKFMVYLQKENIIDESGMPKERFSAEFPKEGPSILRIQQVVRGDSAAYFCASQPESSSTDTQYFGPGTRLTVL.

For the CDR3, the DNA is TGTGCCACCAGCAGAGATTCCCCAGGGGTGGACTATGGCTACACCTTC. Its translation is CATSRDSPGVDYGYTF. This chain links TRBV15 with TRBJ1-2, with a possible D match to TRBD1 (6 bases). The germline V gene has CDR1 LNHNV and CDR2 YYDKDF (reference sequence). V was clipped by 0 bases and J by 3 bases, with 14 bases between them. The CDR3 loop spans 16 amino acids. Together with reference TRBV15 and TRBJ1-2, the CDR3 gives the full variable domain: DAMVIQNPRYQVTQFGKPVTLSCSQTLNHNVMYWYQQKSSQAPKLLFHYYDKDFNNEADTPDNFQSRRPNTSFCFLDIRSPGLGDTAMYLCATSRDSPGVDYGYTFGSGTRLTVV.